This T cell receptor (beta chain) is drawn from a study of OX40 agonist ivuxolimab in advanced cancers. The repertoire was sequenced with immunoSEQ multiplex PCR; TCRdb's copy has only in-frame clones and lacks some. Altogether over 75,000 clones are present, roughly 94% being singletons, with the ten largest covering over 2.5%. Germline lookup yields CDR1 GTSNPN and CDR2 SVGIG (reference sequence). CDR3 length equals 18 residues. Germline trimming cut 4 bases from V and 6 bases from J; bases unmatched to any gene: 20. This clone appeared a single time. The target antigen is unknown. Study observations and caveats: Relative to CD4+ cells, CD8+ T cells on average had more expanded clones.

The input for sequencing was CD4+ or CD8+ T cells sorted from blood, taken in a trial of the OX40 agonist ivuxolimab. The TCR originated in an adult with an advanced solid tumor such as melanoma, head and neck, liver or kidney cancer. The chain uses TRBV30 and TRBJ2-1; 8 bases are shared with TRBD2. The CDR3 here is CAWTSGLVRHVSPNEQFF. The CDR3 DNA sequence: TGTGCCTGGACCTCGGGACTAGTTAGGCACGTTTCCCCCAATGAGCAGTTCTTC.